This TCR beta chain is drawn from a study of blood T cell repertoires in COVID-19. Across the whole study: The analysed material was cDNA or gDNA that came from T cells, B-cell-depleted T cells, or PBMCs.

Per the original data handling: Scientists estimated how many nucleated cells there were by amplifying reference gene primers. Profiled with immunoSEQ multiplex PCR; TCRdb holds only in-frame clones, not every one. The V and J calls and clone size are taken from that table; D and trimming were inferred from the DNA. This table has just under 30,000 clones, around 80% appearing once. Germline V gene lookup returns CDR1 GTSNPN and CDR2 SVGIG (reference sequence). J was trimmed by 7 bases and V by 2 bases; bases with no gene match: 1. The CDR3 spans 13 residues. The chain couples TRBV30 to TRBJ1-6, with TRBD1 matching over 8 bases. The receptor comes from a woman in her seventies with acute or convalescent COVID-19. Source material: peripheral blood. CDR3: CAWSTGGNSPLHF. The CDR3 bases are TGTGCCTGGAGTACAGGGGGAAATTCACCCCTCCACTTT.